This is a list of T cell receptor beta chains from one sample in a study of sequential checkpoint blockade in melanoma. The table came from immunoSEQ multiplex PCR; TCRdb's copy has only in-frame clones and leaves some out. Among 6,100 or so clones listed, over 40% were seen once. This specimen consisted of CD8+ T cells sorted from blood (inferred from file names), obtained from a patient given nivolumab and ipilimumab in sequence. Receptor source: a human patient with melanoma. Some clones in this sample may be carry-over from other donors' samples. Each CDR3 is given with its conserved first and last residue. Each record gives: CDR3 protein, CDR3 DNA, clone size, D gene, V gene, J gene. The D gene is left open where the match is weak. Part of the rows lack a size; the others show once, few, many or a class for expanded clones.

cdr3_aa: CASTSGGRNEQFF
cdr3_nt: TGTGCCAGCACAAGCGGGGGGCGCAATGAGCAGTTCTTC
clone_size: NA
d_call: TRBD2
v_call: TRBV6-6
j_call: TRBJ2-1

cdr3_aa: CASSTGTYNSPLHF
cdr3_nt: TGTGCCAGCAGTACAGGGACCTATAATTCACCCCTCCACTTT
clone_size: once
d_call: NA
v_call: TRBV27
j_call: TRBJ1-6

cdr3_aa: CASSLARETIRQSSGNTIYF
cdr3_nt: TGTGCCAGCAGCTTAGCCAGAGAAACGATTCGACAGAGCTCTGGAAACACCATATATTTT
clone_size: NA
d_call: NA
v_call: TRBV7-6
j_call: TRBJ1-3

cdr3_aa: CASSDLAGGAGEQFF
cdr3_nt: TGTGCCAGCAGTGACTTGGCGGGGGGGGCCGGTGAGCAGTTCTTC
clone_size: NA
d_call: TRBD2
v_call: TRBV6-4
j_call: TRBJ2-1

cdr3_aa: CASSHTVTYEQYF
cdr3_nt: TGTGCCAGCAGCCACACAGTTACCTACGAGCAGTACTTC
clone_size: few
d_call: NA
v_call: TRBV5-5
j_call: TRBJ2-7

cdr3_aa: CASSLGGDFYEQYF
cdr3_nt: TGTGCCAGCAGCTTAGGGGGCGATTTCTACGAGCAGTACTTC
clone_size: NA
d_call: TRBD1
v_call: TRBV5-6
j_call: TRBJ2-7

cdr3_aa: CASSLRRKPQPQHF
cdr3_nt: TGTGCCAGCAGTTTGAGGCGTAAACCGCAGCCCCAGCATTTT
clone_size: NA
d_call: NA
v_call: TRBV28
j_call: TRBJ1-5

cdr3_aa: CASSQDGSGGSYEQYF
cdr3_nt: TGCGCCAGCAGCCAAGATGGTAGCGGGGGGTCCTACGAGCAGTACTTC
clone_size: NA
d_call: TRBD2
v_call: TRBV4-3
j_call: TRBJ2-7

cdr3_aa: CASSLDSRGWDSPLHF
cdr3_nt: TGTGCCAGCAGCTTAGACTCGCGGGGTTGGGATTCACCCCTCCACTTT
clone_size: once
d_call: NA
v_call: TRBV7-6
j_call: TRBJ1-6

cdr3_aa: CATSRTRTDTQYF
cdr3_nt: TGTGCCACCAGCAGAACTCGCACAGATACGCAGTATTTT
clone_size: NA
d_call: NA
v_call: TRBV15
j_call: TRBJ2-3

cdr3_aa: CASSRDSGYTF
cdr3_nt: TGTGCCAGCAGCCGCGACTCGGGCTACACCTTC
clone_size: medium-sized
d_call: NA
v_call: TRBV7-9
j_call: TRBJ1-2

cdr3_aa: CASSLALEVEAFF
cdr3_nt: TGCGCCAGCAGCTTGGCCTTAGAGGTTGAAGCTTTCTTT
clone_size: NA
d_call: NA
v_call: TRBV5-1
j_call: TRBJ1-1

cdr3_aa: CASSSRDFSYEQYF
cdr3_nt: TGTGCCAGCAGCTCCCGGGACTTCTCCTACGAGCAGTACTTC
clone_size: NA
d_call: NA
v_call: TRBV13
j_call: TRBJ2-7

cdr3_aa: CASSQEGLAGGLVEQYF
cdr3_nt: TGTGCCAGCAGCCAAGAAGGACTAGCGGGGGGGTTAGTCGAGCAGTACTTC
clone_size: NA
d_call: TRBD2
v_call: TRBV4-2
j_call: TRBJ2-7

cdr3_aa: CASSGPTGTGGAGTEAFF
cdr3_nt: TGTGCCAGCAGTGGGCCAACCGGGACAGGGGGCGCTGGGACTGAAGCTTTCTTT
clone_size: few
d_call: TRBD1
v_call: TRBV11-1
j_call: TRBJ1-1

cdr3_aa: CASSLAQGYEQYF
cdr3_nt: TGTGCCAGCAGTTTGGCCCAGGGGTACGAGCAGTACTTC
clone_size: few
d_call: NA
v_call: TRBV27
j_call: TRBJ2-7

cdr3_aa: CAIRSPGGGPETTEAFF
cdr3_nt: TGTGCCATCCGCTCGCCGGGAGGGGGGCCTGAGACCACTGAAGCTTTCTTT
clone_size: NA
d_call: NA
v_call: TRBV10-3
j_call: TRBJ1-1

cdr3_aa: CASSTGLRGTQYF
cdr3_nt: TGTGCCAGTAGTACGGGACTGCGCGGTACGCAGTATTTT
clone_size: once
d_call: NA
v_call: TRBV19
j_call: TRBJ2-3

cdr3_aa: CASSVDGSQPYYGYTF
cdr3_nt: TGTGCCAGCAGCGTAGACGGGTCCCAACCATACTATGGCTACACCTTC
clone_size: NA
d_call: NA
v_call: TRBV9
j_call: TRBJ1-2

cdr3_aa: CASSVASGGVDEQFF
cdr3_nt: TGTGCCAGCAGCGTAGCCAGCGGGGGTGTCGATGAGCAGTTCTTC
clone_size: few
d_call: TRBD2
v_call: TRBV9
j_call: TRBJ2-1

cdr3_aa: CASSPQGATYEQYF
cdr3_nt: TGTGCCAGCAGCCCCCAGGGGGCAACCTACGAGCAGTACTTC
clone_size: NA
d_call: TRBD1
v_call: TRBV11-2
j_call: TRBJ2-7

cdr3_aa: CASSLSGWAVEKLFF
cdr3_nt: TGTGCCAGCAGCTTATCGGGGTGGGCCGTGGAAAAACTGTTTTTT
clone_size: medium-sized
d_call: NA
v_call: TRBV7-9
j_call: TRBJ1-4

cdr3_aa: CASSYLGAGVSYEQYF
cdr3_nt: TGTGCCAGCAGCTACCTAGGGGCGGGGGTGTCCTACGAGCAGTACTTC
clone_size: NA
d_call: TRBD2
v_call: TRBV5-6
j_call: TRBJ2-7

cdr3_aa: CASSLRRSYSNQPQHF
cdr3_nt: TGTGCCAGCAGCTTACGTCGGTCATATAGCAATCAGCCCCAGCATTTT
clone_size: NA
d_call: NA
v_call: TRBV7-8
j_call: TRBJ1-5

cdr3_aa: CASSDRVSGANVLTF
cdr3_nt: TGTGCCAGCAGTGACAGGGTGTCAGGGGCCAACGTCCTGACTTTC
clone_size: few
d_call: TRBD1
v_call: TRBV9
j_call: TRBJ2-6

cdr3_aa: CASSAPRGGGGSSYNEQFF
cdr3_nt: TGTGCCAGCAGCGCCCCGCGGGGCGGGGGTGGGAGCTCCTACAATGAGCAGTTCTTC
clone_size: few
d_call: TRBD2
v_call: TRBV7-6
j_call: TRBJ2-1

cdr3_aa: CASSLAWTESYEQYF
cdr3_nt: TGTGCCAGCAGCTTAGCCTGGACAGAATCCTACGAGCAGTACTTC
clone_size: NA
d_call: NA
v_call: TRBV7-9
j_call: TRBJ2-7

cdr3_aa: CASSSPEVWEQYF
cdr3_nt: TGTGCCAGCAGCTCGCCCGAGGTCTGGGAGCAGTACTTC
clone_size: few
d_call: NA
v_call: TRBV9
j_call: TRBJ2-7

cdr3_aa: CASSVVGRSKPLHF
cdr3_nt: TGTGCCAGCAGCGTAGTTGGCAGAAGTAAGCCCCTCCACTTT
clone_size: few
d_call: NA
v_call: TRBV9
j_call: TRBJ1-6

cdr3_aa: CASSLAIARTGGVNTEAFF
cdr3_nt: TGTGCCAGCAGCTTAGCGATAGCTCGGACAGGGGGCGTAAACACTGAAGCTTTCTTT
clone_size: NA
d_call: TRBD1
v_call: TRBV7-3
j_call: TRBJ1-1

cdr3_aa: CAWSSGTGAGYTF
cdr3_nt: TGTGCCTGGAGTTCCGGGACAGGGGCTGGCTACACCTTC
clone_size: medium-sized
d_call: TRBD1
v_call: TRBV30
j_call: TRBJ1-2

cdr3_aa: CASSDWLEGYNEQFF
cdr3_nt: TGTGCCAGTAGTGACTGGCTTGAGGGCTACAATGAGCAGTTCTTC
clone_size: NA
d_call: NA
v_call: TRBV19
j_call: TRBJ2-1

cdr3_aa: CASRTETSGGQETQYF
cdr3_nt: TGTGCCAGCAGAACGGAGACTAGCGGGGGGCAAGAGACCCAGTACTTC
clone_size: few
d_call: TRBD2
v_call: TRBV6-6
j_call: TRBJ2-5

cdr3_aa: CASSQEKWQGVSYEQYF
cdr3_nt: TGCGCCAGCAGCCAAGAAAAGTGGCAGGGCGTTTCCTACGAGCAGTACTTC
clone_size: NA
d_call: NA
v_call: TRBV4-1
j_call: TRBJ2-7

cdr3_aa: CATSPTGGSYGYTF
cdr3_nt: TGTGCCACCAGTCCGACAGGGGGCAGCTATGGCTACACCTTC
clone_size: few
d_call: TRBD1
v_call: TRBV15
j_call: TRBJ1-2

cdr3_aa: CASSDWTGEAYEQYF
cdr3_nt: TGTGCCAGCAGTGACTGGACAGGGGAAGCCTACGAGCAGTACTTC
clone_size: NA
d_call: TRBD1
v_call: TRBV6-5
j_call: TRBJ2-7

cdr3_aa: CASRSTGDSYEQYF
cdr3_nt: TGTGCCAGCAGGTCGACAGGGGATTCCTACGAGCAGTACTTC
clone_size: NA
d_call: TRBD1
v_call: TRBV6-5
j_call: TRBJ2-7

cdr3_aa: CASSRDNLYGYTF
cdr3_nt: TGTGCCAGCAGTCGGGATAACCTCTATGGCTACACCTTC
clone_size: few
d_call: NA
v_call: TRBV6-6
j_call: TRBJ1-2

cdr3_aa: CASSLEGAGAYEQYF
cdr3_nt: TGTGCCAGCAGCTTAGAAGGGGCGGGGGCCTACGAGCAGTACTTC
clone_size: NA
d_call: TRBD2
v_call: TRBV11-2
j_call: TRBJ2-7

cdr3_aa: CASSSFGTGGVYEQYF
cdr3_nt: TGTGCCAGCAGCTCCTTCGGGACAGGGGGTGTCTACGAGCAGTACTTC
clone_size: few
d_call: TRBD1
v_call: TRBV7-6
j_call: TRBJ2-7

cdr3_aa: CASSSIYEQYF
cdr3_nt: TGTGCCAGCAGTTCAATCTACGAGCAGTACTTC
clone_size: few
d_call: NA
v_call: TRBV28
j_call: TRBJ2-7

cdr3_aa: CASTSATGIVTYEQYF
cdr3_nt: TGCGCCAGCACATCGGCGACAGGGATAGTCACCTACGAGCAGTACTTC
clone_size: once
d_call: TRBD1
v_call: TRBV10-2
j_call: TRBJ2-7

cdr3_aa: CASSEQRGAQEQYF
cdr3_nt: TGTGCCAGCAGTGAGCAGCGGGGGGCGCAGGAGCAGTACTTC
clone_size: few
d_call: TRBD2
v_call: TRBV2
j_call: TRBJ2-7

cdr3_aa: CAWSVGVAEAFF
cdr3_nt: TGTGCCTGGAGTGTAGGGGTGGCTGAAGCTTTCTTT
clone_size: NA
d_call: NA
v_call: TRBV30
j_call: TRBJ1-1

cdr3_aa: CASSFSRGEAFF
cdr3_nt: TGTGCCAGCAGCTTTTCCAGGGGCGAAGCTTTCTTT
clone_size: NA
d_call: NA
v_call: TRBV5-6
j_call: TRBJ1-1

cdr3_aa: CASSQEETGSEKLFF
cdr3_nt: TGCGCCAGCAGCCAAGAAGAGACAGGGAGTGAAAAACTGTTTTTT
clone_size: large
d_call: TRBD1
v_call: TRBV4-3
j_call: TRBJ1-4

cdr3_aa: CASSPRDRGFNEQFF
cdr3_nt: TGTGCCAGCAGCCCCCGGGACAGGGGTTTCAATGAGCAGTTCTTC
clone_size: NA
d_call: TRBD1
v_call: TRBV4-2
j_call: TRBJ2-1

cdr3_aa: CAIPGQGYGANVLTF
cdr3_nt: TGTGCCATACCGGGACAGGGTTATGGGGCCAACGTCCTGACTTTC
clone_size: NA
d_call: TRBD1
v_call: TRBV7-9
j_call: TRBJ2-6

cdr3_aa: CASSFSGGTEAFF
cdr3_nt: TGTGCCAGCAGTTTTTCAGGGGGCACTGAAGCTTTCTTT
clone_size: once
d_call: TRBD1
v_call: TRBV27
j_call: TRBJ1-1

cdr3_aa: CASSYFSTSGGYEQYF
cdr3_nt: TGTGCCAGCAGTTACTTTTCGACTAGCGGGGGCTACGAGCAGTACTTC
clone_size: NA
d_call: TRBD2
v_call: TRBV7-8
j_call: TRBJ2-7

cdr3_aa: CASSSGSPGYTF
cdr3_nt: TGTGCCAGCAGTTCAGGAAGCCCCGGCTACACCTTC
clone_size: NA
d_call: NA
v_call: TRBV2
j_call: TRBJ1-2

cdr3_aa: CASSVILQGTNTEAFF
cdr3_nt: TGTGCCAGCAGCGTCATATTACAGGGAACGAACACTGAAGCTTTCTTT
clone_size: few
d_call: NA
v_call: TRBV7-3
j_call: TRBJ1-1

cdr3_aa: CASRTGSLNPEQYF
cdr3_nt: TGTGCCAGCAGAACAGGCTCCCTTAATCCCGAGCAGTACTTC
clone_size: NA
d_call: NA
v_call: TRBV27
j_call: TRBJ2-7

cdr3_aa: CATSPTSGMNTEAFF
cdr3_nt: TGTGCCACTTCACCCACCTCAGGTATGAACACTGAAGCTTTCTTT
clone_size: once
d_call: NA
v_call: TRBV18
j_call: TRBJ1-1

cdr3_aa: CASSQGAHRGYTF
cdr3_nt: TGCGCCAGCAGCCAGGGGGCGCATCGTGGCTACACCTTC
clone_size: NA
d_call: TRBD1
v_call: TRBV5-1
j_call: TRBJ1-2

cdr3_aa: CASRQLSGTYGYTF
cdr3_nt: TGTGCCAGCAGGCAACTGTCCGGGACATATGGCTACACCTTC
clone_size: NA
d_call: NA
v_call: TRBV6-8
j_call: TRBJ1-2

cdr3_aa: CASSTPTGYNSPLHF
cdr3_nt: TGTGCCAGCAGTACTCCGACAGGTTATAATTCACCCCTCCACTTT
clone_size: few
d_call: NA
v_call: TRBV6-6
j_call: TRBJ1-6

cdr3_aa: CASSLLPSDQSYEQYF
cdr3_nt: TGTGCCAGCAGCCTCTTACCGAGCGACCAGTCCTACGAGCAGTACTTC
clone_size: NA
d_call: NA
v_call: TRBV7-6
j_call: TRBJ2-7

cdr3_aa: CASSARGGLDTGELFF
cdr3_nt: TGTGCCAGCAGCGCGCGTGGGGGCCTTGACACCGGGGAGCTGTTTTTT
clone_size: NA
d_call: NA
v_call: TRBV9
j_call: TRBJ2-2

cdr3_aa: CASKGDSYEQYF
cdr3_nt: TGCGCCAGCAAGGGGGACTCCTACGAGCAGTACTTC
clone_size: NA
d_call: NA
v_call: TRBV5-1
j_call: TRBJ2-7